The entry that follows covers one TCR beta chain sequence. TCRdb reprocessed the 5' RACE reads and keeps a single row for each CDR3 protein, giving no DNA. The sample's table shows about 300,000 distinct CDR3 sequences. This specimen comes from a study of monozygotic twins with inflammatory bowel disease. The CDR3 has 16 residues. Looked up from germline, CDR1 is SGHNT and CDR2 is YYREEE (reference sequence). The receptor's source is a human donor with ulcerative colitis or Crohn's disease, or a healthy co-twin of an affected twin (not recorded which). The sequenced sample was blood. The chain uses TRBV5-4 and TRBJ2-1; TCRdb gives TRBD2 as the D gene, but with no DNA this cannot be confirmed. CDR3 protein: CASSLELAGGWDEQFF. Using reference TRBV5-4 and TRBJ2-1 for the parts outside the CDR3, the full variable domain is ETGVTQSPTHLIKTRGQQVTLRCSSQSGHNTVSWYQQALGQGPQFIFQYYREEENGRGNFPPRFSGLQFPNYSSELNVNALELDDSALYLCASSLELAGGWDEQFFGPGTRLTVL.